The text below deals with one T cell receptor beta chain. Other nucleotide sequences in the sample specify the same CDR3. J lost 0 bases, V lost 0 bases, and 3 bases had no gene match. The CDR3 totals 15 residues. Germline CDR1 and CDR2: SGDLS and YYNGEE. These data originate in a study of blood T cell repertoires in COVID-19. The assay was immunoSEQ multiplex PCR, and TCRdb's table has in-frame clones only and misses some. There are 300,000 to 400,000 clones in the sample; roughly 87% occur only once, and approximately 9.4% lies in the top ten. The receptor was isolated from a man aged 25-45 years with COVID-19, enrolled during active disease. Sequences were obtained from peripheral blood. This chain uses TRBV9 with TRBJ2-7; 7 bases are shared with TRBD2. The CDR3 region has the DNA TGTGCCAGCAGCGTAGCGGGGGGAAGCTCCTACGAGCAGTACTTC. This translates into CASSVAGGSSYEQYF.